The clone carrying this T cell receptor beta chain was counted only a few times. Antigen specificity is unknown. Germline loops: CDR1 SNHLY, CDR2 FYNNEI. Trimming took 5 bases from V and 4 from J; bases not matched to a gene: 10. The CDR3 length is 15 residues. The data belong to a study of T cell responses to AZD1222 COVID-19 vaccine. Whole-study results and caveats: Donors skewed white British and female; clonal diversity was possibly underestimated. When two AZD1222 doses had been given, Spike-specific TCR breadth and depth rose.

This table comes from immunoSEQ multiplex PCR, and its TCRdb copy is limited to in-frame clones, with some not included. Of about 140,000 clones in the sample, 85% to 95% were seen once. The chain recombines TRBV2 with TRBJ2-7; 8 nucleotides agree with TRBD2. The clonotype was recovered from an adult who had recovered from COVID-19. The material was peripheral blood, obtained after recovery from COVID-19. The chain's CDR3 is CASSKEREWGYEQYF. CDR3 bases: TGTGCCAGCAGTAAAGAGCGGGAGTGGGGTTACGAGCAGTACTTC.